This TCR beta chain derives from a study of blood T cell repertoires in COVID-19. Trimming took off 3 bases at V and 0 bases at J, with 6 bases between the two ends. CDR1 is ENHRY and CDR2 is SYGVKD in the germline V gene. CDR3 size: 14 residues. Libraries were prepared by immunoSEQ multiplex PCR; TCRdb keeps only in-frame clonotypes and omits some of them. The sample lists a few hundred thousand clones, roughly four fifths occurring once. The TCR was taken from a woman aged 25 to 39 who had recovered from COVID-19. The sequenced sample was peripheral blood. The gene calls are TRBV10-3 and TRBJ1-5, with a tentative D call TRBD1 (5 bases). Here the CDR3 DNA reads TGTGCCATCAGTGACAGGGTTAGCAATCAGCCCCAGCATTTT. Translation: CAISDRVSNQPQHF.